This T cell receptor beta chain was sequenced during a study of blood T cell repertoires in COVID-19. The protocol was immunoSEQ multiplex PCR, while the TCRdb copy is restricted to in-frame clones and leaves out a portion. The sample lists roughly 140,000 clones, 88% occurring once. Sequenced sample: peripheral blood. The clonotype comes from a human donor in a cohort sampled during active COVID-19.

The CDR3 loop is CASSLSTSEYEQYF. The DNA of the CDR3 is TGTGCCAGCAGCTTGTCGACCTCGGAGTACGAGCAGTACTTC. This chain joins TRBV9 and TRBJ2-7; D gene ambiguous. Germline lookup yields CDR1 SGDLS and CDR2 YYNGEE. The length of the CDR3 is 14 residues. V was pared by 4 bases and J by 4 bases, with 15 bases between. The full variable domain, its missing parts supplied by reference TRBV9 and TRBJ2-7, is DSGVTQTPKHLITATGQRVTLRCSPRSGDLSVYWYQQSLDQGLQFLIQYYNGEERAKGNILERFSAQQFPDLHSELNLSSLELGDSALYFCASSLSTSEYEQYFGPGTRLTVT.